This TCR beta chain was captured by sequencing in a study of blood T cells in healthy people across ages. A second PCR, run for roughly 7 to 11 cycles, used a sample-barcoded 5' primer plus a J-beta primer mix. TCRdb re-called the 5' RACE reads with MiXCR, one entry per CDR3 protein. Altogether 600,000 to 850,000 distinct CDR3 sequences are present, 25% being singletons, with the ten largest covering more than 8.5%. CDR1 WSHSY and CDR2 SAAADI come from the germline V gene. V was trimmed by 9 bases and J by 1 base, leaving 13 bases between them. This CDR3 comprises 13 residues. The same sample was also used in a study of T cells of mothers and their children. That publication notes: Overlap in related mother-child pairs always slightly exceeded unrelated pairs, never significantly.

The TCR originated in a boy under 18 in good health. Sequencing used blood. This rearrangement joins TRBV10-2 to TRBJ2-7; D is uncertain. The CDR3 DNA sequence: TGCGCCAGTAGTATGTTTCGGTCCTACGAGCAGTACTTC. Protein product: CASSMFRSYEQYF.